This TCR beta chain came from a study of blood T cell repertoires in COVID-19. Study overall: Samples representing acute and convalescent COVID-19 were sourced from the United States, Italy and Spain. Nucleic acid was either cDNA or gDNA, and it came from T cells, B-cell-depleted T cells, or PBMCs.

In the authors' workflow: Amplified reference gene primers provided the basis for estimating nucleated cell counts. Only in-frame clones appear in the TCRdb table, and some are missing; sequencing was by immunoSEQ multiplex PCR. Clone size and the V and J calls come from that table; the DNA yielded D and trimming. This table has more than 90,000 clones, around four fifths appearing once. The sample consisted of peripheral blood. The sequence was collected from a woman of 80 years or more with acute or convalescent COVID-19.

The DNA for the CDR3 is TGTGCCAGTAGTTCCCCGAACAGCCCGAACACTGAAGCTTTCTTT. Amino acids: CASSSPNSPNTEAFF. This chain uses TRBV19 with TRBJ1-1, with no clear D. The V end lost 5 bases, the J end lost 1 base, and 14 bases lay between the germline ends. The CDR3 is 15 residues long. In germline, CDR1 is LNHDA, CDR2 SQIVND (reference sequence).